This T cell receptor (beta chain) is drawn from a study of blood T cells in healthy people across ages. This clonotype appeared a single time. The authors drew 8.5 to 10 milliliters of peripheral blood from each donor. Total RNA was extracted at no less than 6 micrograms per sample. Primed by a sample-barcoded 5' primer and a J-beta primer mix, a second PCR proceeded for about 6 to 11 cycles. All samples yielded 3 million or more CDR3-containing paired-end reads. One entry per CDR3 protein results from TCRdb running MiXCR on the 5' RACE reads. The sample lists over a million distinct CDR3 sequences; approximately 60% were seen once. Sequenced input: blood. The clonotype was recovered from a man aged 18 to 29 in good health.

CDR3 coding DNA: TGCGCCAGCAGCCCCGGGACTAGCGGCCCCCACGAGCAGTACTTC. Its translation is CASSPGTSGPHEQYF. The chain combines TRBV5-1 with TRBJ2-7; TRBD2 agrees at 11 bases. Germline CDR1 reads SGHRS; CDR2 reads YFSETQ. After removal of 4 bases from V and 5 bases from J, the junction contained 8 bases not matched to a gene. This CDR3 comprises 15 residues. The variable domain in full, completed from reference TRBV5-1 and TRBJ2-7, reads KAGVTQTPRYLIKTRGQQVTLSCSPISGHRSVSWYQQTPGQGLQFLFEYFSETQRNKGNFPGRFSGRQFSNSRSEMNVSTLELGDSALYLCASSPGTSGPHEQYFGPGTRLTVT.